This T cell receptor (beta chain) was sequenced during a study of blood T cell repertoires in COVID-19 (dated by TCRdb to about 2020). About the full investigation: Collaborator samples came from the United States, Italy and Spain and covered acute and convalescent phases of COVID-19. The material from the prospective study consisted of cDNA or gDNA derived from T cells, B-cell-depleted T cells, or PBMCs. Subjects who had been exposed to COVID-19, were actively infected with it, or had recovered from it provided the deeply sampled blood TCRbeta repertoires that made up the dataset. The repertoires were made available in a free public database intended to serve as a resource for research on the immune response to SARS-CoV-2. The samples were drawn from the first 160 participants of the ongoing ImmuneRACE study and from 1,254 subjects provided by 6 global collaborators. Sample metadata almost always included a de-identified subject ID, COVID-19 status, age in years and sex. Where available, HLA class I and class II types were obtained from metadata supplied by the sample provider rather than from assay-based typing.

The CDR3 runs 15 amino acids, cysteine and phenylalanine included. Of the read, only the CDR3 DNA is kept; its 45 bases are in frame from base 1. Trimming accounts for 1 base at V and 7 bases at J, while the number of junction bases matched to no gene is 7. The germline V gene provides CDR1 LGHNA and CDR2 YSLEER. Whole blood was collected in K2EDTA tubes by collaborating institutions according to the institutions' own protocols. For TCRbeta analysis, collaborators shipped samples in one of three forms: frozen whole blood, isolated PBMCs, or DNA extracted from either of those sample types. TCRbeta CDR3 regions were amplified from genomic DNA by means of the immunoSEQ Assay, a bias-controlled multiplex PCR. Per the authors' processing: Within the assay, amplification of reference gene primers was used to estimate how many nucleated cells each sample contained. Sequence reads were collapsed and filtered to measure the absolute abundance of every unique TCRbeta CDR3 rearrangement. For each sample, productive Simpson clonality was calculated as the square root of Simpson's diversity index across productive rearrangements. Entries here come from immuneACCESS through TCRdb and include only in-frame sequences with V and J called. Some clones fail to appear in such tables; in the studies checked, an unresolved V gene covers under half of the shortfall, and the cause of the remainder is unknown. The V and J calls and clone size were taken over from that table, and D and trimming were inferred from the DNA. The sample contains 120,000 to 150,000 clones, about four fifths of them found a single time. The ten biggest clones cover 1.5% to 2% of the sample.

About this clone: Its binding antigen is unknown. Qualities for individual bases were not recorded, and no much larger clone is one base off.

Overall study outcomes, separate from this receptor: The quantity of clinical and demographic metadata differed by source and by participant and was supplied without curation.

The sequence is built from TRBV4-3 and TRBJ2-1, and TRBD2 aligns with 7 junction nucleotides. This receptor was obtained from a human donor in a cohort sampled during active COVID-19. Material: peripheral blood. The CDR3 region: CASSQAWTRSNEQFF. DNA sequence: TGCGCCAGCAGCCAAGCTTGGACTAGGTCAAATGAGCAGTTCTTC.